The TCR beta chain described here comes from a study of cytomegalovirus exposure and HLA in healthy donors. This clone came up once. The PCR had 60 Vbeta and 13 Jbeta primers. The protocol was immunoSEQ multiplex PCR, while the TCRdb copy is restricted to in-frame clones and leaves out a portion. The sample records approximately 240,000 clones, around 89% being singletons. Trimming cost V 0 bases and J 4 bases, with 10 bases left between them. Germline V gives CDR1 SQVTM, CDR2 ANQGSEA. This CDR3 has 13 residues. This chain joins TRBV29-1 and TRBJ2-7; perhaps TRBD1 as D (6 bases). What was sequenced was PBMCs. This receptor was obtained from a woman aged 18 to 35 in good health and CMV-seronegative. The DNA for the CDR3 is TGCAGCGTTGAAGACGCACAGGGATACGAGCAGTACTTC. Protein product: CSVEDAQGYEQYF.